A single sample gave rise to the 23 T cell receptor beta chains below, sequenced in a study of T-cell memory formation after mild COVID-19. TCRdb re-analysed the 5' RACE reads in MiXCR, keeping a single row per CDR3 protein. The data hold 170,000 or so distinct CDR3 sequences, with over 20% observed a single time. Sequenced: PBMCs or a T cell subset sorted from them (not recorded which). Receptor source: an adult woman who had mild COVID-19 (a few samples of this study predate the infection). Cell type and time point are not known.

The chain carries TRBV30 and TRBJ1-3; D ambiguous. Per the germline V gene, CDR1 is GTSNPN and CDR2 is SVGIG (reference sequence). The ends were cut back, 6 bases at V and 0 bases at J, with 6 bases in the middle. This CDR3 region has 12 residues. The CDR3 DNA sequence: TGTGCCTGTCAGTCCTCTGGAAACACCATATATTTT. It codes for CACQSSGNTIYF.

The rearrangement uses TRBV20-1 and TRBJ2-1; the match to TRBD1 covers 8 bases. The CDR3 extends over 15 amino acids. The V gene end was trimmed by 1 base and the J gene end by 5 bases; junction bases not matched to a gene: 7. Germline assignment: CDR1 DFQATT and CDR2 SNEGSKA (reference sequence). CDR3 protein: CSARVRTGSNNEQFF. The CDR3 nucleotides read TGCAGTGCTAGAGTAAGGACAGGGAGTAACAATGAGCAGTTCTTC.

The V call is TRBV6-2 or TRBV6-3, the J call TRBJ2-2; 11 nucleotides agree with TRBD2. This CDR3 has 20 amino acids. Germline V gene lookup returns CDR1 MNHEY and CDR2 SVGEGT. V shed 5 bases and J 4 bases; nucleotides not matched to a gene: 18. The CDR3 bases are TGTGCCAGCAGTACTTATCCGAGACTAGCGGGACATCCGGTCACCGGGGAGCTGTTTTTT. Amino acid sequence: CASSTYPRLAGHPVTGELFF.

The chain joins TRBV18 to TRBJ2-7; 7 bases agree with TRBD2. This CDR3 contains 13 residues. CDR1 is KGHSH and CDR2 is LQKENI in the germline V gene. With 0 bases clipped from V and 10 bases from J, the junction kept 6 bases outside the gene matches. The CDR3 region is CASSPPEREFQYF. The CDR3 DNA sequence: TGTGCCAGCTCACCACCGGAGCGGGAATTTCAGTACTTC.

This rearrangement joins TRBV12-3 or TRBV12-4 to TRBJ1-4; 9 nucleotides line up with TRBD1. The CDR3 is 16 amino acids. J was trimmed by 8 bases and V by 5 bases; bases with no gene match: 12. The CDR3 DNA reads TGTGCCAGCAGTCTCTCCTGGACAGGGGCCGACGAAAAACTGTTTTTT. As protein: CASSLSWTGADEKLFF.

This clonotype was observed a few times. The chain recombines TRBV27 with TRBJ2-7, with 8 positions matching TRBD1. Per germline, CDR1 MNHEY and CDR2 SMNVEV (reference sequence). The CDR3 is 14 amino acids. Trimming removed 3 bases from V and 5 bases from J; junction bases left unmatched: 6. The CDR3 loop is CASSLAGGFNEQYF. Written as DNA, the CDR3 is TGTGCCAGCAGTTTGGCAGGGGGCTTCAACGAGCAGTACTTC.

The chain combines TRBV9 with TRBJ2-7; TRBD1 matches at 8 bases. Germline V lookup: CDR1 SGDLS, CDR2 YYNGEE. This CDR3 comprises 17 residues. Losses at the gene ends were 2 bases for V and 4 bases for J; bases not matched to a gene: 14. The CDR3 reads CASSVLDRVETSYEQYF. The CDR3 bases are TGTGCCAGCAGCGTCTTGGACAGGGTAGAGACTTCGTACGAGCAGTACTTC.

This clonotype appeared a few times. The chain has TRBV5-1 and TRBJ2-7, with 13 bases matching TRBD2. After removal of 4 bases from V and 3 bases from J, the junction contained 4 bases not matched to a gene. The CDR3 totals 15 residues. Germline V gene sequence: CDR1 SGHRS, CDR2 YFSETQ. DNA of the CDR3: TGCGCCAGCAGCCAGGGACTAGCGGGGTACTACGAGCAGTACTTC. This codes for CASSQGLAGYYEQYF.

The chain uses TRBV20-1 and TRBJ2-1; 8 positions match TRBD2. V shed 3 bases and J 2 bases; nucleotides not matched to a gene: 9. The CDR3 is 16 amino acids. Germline values: CDR1 DFQATT, CDR2 SNEGSKA (reference sequence). The CDR3 is CSASTSGPRTYNEQFF. As DNA, the CDR3 is TGCAGTGCTAGCACTAGCGGACCTCGGACCTACAATGAGCAGTTCTTC.

The genes are TRBV15 and TRBJ2-2; 7 bases line up with TRBD2. Unmatched junction bases numbered 4, after V lost 0 bases and J lost 0 bases. The CDR3 is made up of 17 amino acids. From germline, CDR1 is LNHNV and CDR2 YYDKDF (reference sequence). The CDR3 protein is CATSRDSAGANTGELFF. The DNA of the CDR3 is TGTGCCACCAGCAGAGATAGCGCGGGAGCGAACACCGGGGAGCTGTTTTTT. The variable domain in full, completed from reference TRBV15 and TRBJ2-2, reads DAMVIQNPRYQVTQFGKPVTLSCSQTLNHNVMYWYQQKSSQAPKLLFHYYDKDFNNEADTPDNFQSRRPNTSFCFLDIRSPGLGDTAMYLCATSRDSAGANTGELFFGEGSRLTVL.

The chain links TRBV7-9 to TRBJ2-7; D perhaps matches TRBD1 (5 bases). Germline CDR1 reads SEHNR; CDR2 reads FQNEAQ (reference sequence). This CDR3 comprises 13 residues. V lost 3 bases and J 2 bases, leaving 8 bases between the germline ends. As DNA, the CDR3 is TGTGCCAGCAGCTTCCGACAGACCTACGAGCAGTACTTC. Translated: CASSFRQTYEQYF.

V usage is TRBV25-1 and J usage is TRBJ1-1; no firm D call. Looked up from germline, CDR1 is MGHDK and CDR2 is SYGVNS. V dropped 1 base and J dropped 1 base, with 7 bases sitting between them. The length of the CDR3 is 14 residues. The DNA for the CDR3 is TGTGCCAGCAGTGAATTATACGCGAACACTGAAGCTTTCTTT. The encoded protein is CASSELYANTEAFF.

The chain recombines TRBV24-1 with TRBJ2-1; a possible D gene is TRBD1 (5 bases). This CDR3 has 17 residues. Germline loops: CDR1 KGHDR, CDR2 SFDVKD. Trimming removed 4 bases from V and 0 bases from J, with 15 bases in between. The CDR3 DNA reads as TGTGCCACCAGTGACCCCACGGCAGGGAACTCCTACAATGAGCAGTTCTTC. It codes for CATSDPTAGNSYNEQFF.

This clonotype was recorded a few times. The CDR3 sequence is CSVVGINTEAFF. DNA for the CDR3: TGCAGCGTTGTGGGTATAAACACTGAAGCTTTCTTT. V gene TRBV29-1 combines with J gene TRBJ1-1; D is uncertain. Germline V CDR1 and CDR2: SQVTM, ANQGSEA. V lost 4 bases and J lost 2, with 8 bases in between. The length of the CDR3 is 12 residues. The full variable domain, with the rest looked up from reference TRBV29-1 and TRBJ1-1, is SAVISQKPSRDICQRGTSLTIQCQVDSQVTMMFWYRQQPGQSLTLIATANQGSEATYESGFVIDKFPISRPNLTFSTLTVSNMSPEDSSIYLCSVVGINTEAFFGQGTRLTVV.

J is TRBJ1-6 and V is TRBV20-1; no firm D call. This CDR3 is 16 amino acids long. Germline V gene lookup returns CDR1 DFQATT and CDR2 SNEGSKA (reference sequence). V was clipped by 0 bases and J by 2 bases, with 11 bases between them. Here the CDR3 DNA reads TGCAGTGCTAGAGAAGGGATTCAAACCTATAATTCACCCCTCCACTTT. The encoded protein is CSAREGIQTYNSPLHF.

V gene TRBV27 combines with J gene TRBJ2-7; a possible D gene is TRBD1 (8 bases). The germline V gene encodes CDR1 MNHEY and CDR2 SMNVEV (reference sequence). This CDR3 spans 13 amino acids. The V and J ends lost 6 bases and 4 bases respectively, with 13 bases between them. CDR3: CASSTGGAYEQYF. DNA of the CDR3: TGTGCCAGCAGCACAGGGGGGGCATACGAGCAGTACTTC.

A few counts support this clonotype. V gene TRBV7-9 combines with J gene TRBJ2-2; 7 nucleotides line up with TRBD1. CDR1 and CDR2 from the germline V gene are SEHNR and FQNEAQ (reference sequence). V lost 4 bases to trimming and J lost 3 bases; unmatched junction nucleotides: 17. The CDR3 totals 19 residues. CDR3 DNA sequence: TGTGCCAGCAGCTATCCTATTCGTCCGGGACAGAAATACACCGGGGAGCTGTTTTTT. Protein product: CASSYPIRPGQKYTGELFF.

There are a few counts of this clonotype. This sequence joins TRBV20-1 and TRBJ2-1; TRBD2 matches at 9 bases. The trim removed 0 bases at V and 9 bases at J, leaving 9 bases unmatched. This CDR3 has 15 amino acids. Germline CDR1 reads DFQATT; CDR2 reads SNEGSKA (reference sequence). CDR3 sequence: CSAREASGEVAEQFF. The CDR3 DNA is TGCAGTGCTAGAGAGGCTAGCGGGGAGGTAGCTGAGCAGTTCTTC.

In its sample, this clonotype was seen a few times. J is TRBJ2-2 and V is TRBV13; 7 nucleotides line up with TRBD1. The junction had 3 bases not matched to a gene; V was cut back by 8 bases and J by 0 bases. Per germline, CDR1 PRHDT and CDR2 FYEKMQ (reference sequence). The CDR3 is 14 amino acids. The DNA of the CDR3 is TGTGCCAGCGGGACAGTATCGAACACCGGGGAGCTGTTTTTT. Translation: CASGTVSNTGELFF.

The gene calls are TRBV12-3 or TRBV12-4 and TRBJ2-1; unclear D gene. CDR3 length: 10 amino acids. With 8 bases removed from V and 8 bases from J, the gap between germline ends came to 7 bases. The CDR3 protein is CASEGHEQFF. The CDR3 nucleotides are TGTGCCAGCGAAGGCCATGAGCAGTTCTTC.

V and J are TRBV4-3 and TRBJ2-7, with D perhaps TRBD1 or TRBD2 (5 bases each). The V and J ends lost 0 bases and 6 bases respectively, with 9 bases between them. Per the germline V gene, CDR1 is LGHNA and CDR2 is YSLEER. The CDR3 runs 13 residues. Here the CDR3 reads CASSQDRDLEQYF. CDR3 nucleotide sequence: TGCGCCAGCAGCCAAGATCGGGACCTCGAGCAGTACTTC.

This clonotype has only a few counts. The chain uses TRBV27 and TRBJ2-7, with D hard to call. Germline V gives CDR1 MNHEY, CDR2 SMNVEV (reference sequence). CDR3 length: 13 amino acids. V lost 2 bases and J 6 bases, leaving 11 bases between the germline ends. The CDR3 loop is CASSLEAALEQYF. DNA for the CDR3: TGTGCCAGCAGTTTAGAGGCGGCTCTCGAGCAGTACTTC.

The V gene is TRBV5-1, the J gene TRBJ2-7, with 7 bases lining up with TRBD1. The V gene's germline CDR1 is SGHRS and CDR2 YFSETQ. The CDR3 has 14 residues. The V segment lost 4 bases and the J segment 6 bases; nucleotides outside the gene matches: 10. The CDR3 region is CASSQGTVSAEQYF. The CDR3 DNA follows: TGCGCCAGCAGCCAAGGGACAGTATCGGCCGAGCAGTACTTC.